Below are 14 T cell receptor beta chains sequenced from a single sample in a study of cytomegalovirus exposure and HLA in healthy donors. PCR used 60 Vbeta primers and 13 Jbeta primers. The protocol was immunoSEQ multiplex PCR, while the TCRdb copy is restricted to in-frame clones and leaves out a portion. The sample has roughly 140,000 clones; over 60% are singletons. Sequencing was carried out using PBMCs. The receptors originated from a man aged 40-50 years in good health and CMV-seropositive.

The chain couples TRBV7-2 to TRBJ1-1; D possibly corresponds to TRBD1 (6 bases). The V gene lost 5 bases and the J gene lost 7 bases, with 14 bases spanning the gap. The CDR3 runs 13 residues. Germline-derived CDR1 and CDR2 are SGHTA and FQGNSA. The CDR3 bases are TGTGCCAGCAGCCCGCAGGGGACGTATGAAGCTTTCTTT. Protein: CASSPQGTYEAFF.

V usage is TRBV27 and J usage is TRBJ1-5, with TRBD1 matching over 7 bases. The ends lost 5 bases at V and 3 bases at J; junction bases unmatched: 7. This CDR3 contains 15 residues. Germline CDR1 and CDR2: MNHEY and SMNVEV (reference sequence). DNA for the CDR3: TGTGCCAGCAGTGTGGACAGGTTGCACAATCAGCCCCAGCATTTT. Translated: CASSVDRLHNQPQHF.

The J gene is TRBJ2-7, the V gene TRBV19; 9 nucleotides align to TRBD2. Germline trimming cut 4 bases from V and 2 bases from J; bases unmatched to any gene: 6. This CDR3 is 15 amino acids long. CDR1 LNHDA and CDR2 SQIVND come from the germline V gene (reference sequence). Written as DNA, the CDR3 is TGTGCCAGTAGTAACCAACTAGCGGGTACCTACGAGCAGTACTTC. This gives the protein CASSNQLAGTYEQYF.

This clone was observed once. For the CDR3, the DNA is TGTGCCAGTAATAAAGAGAGGGGGTTAAGAAGGGTCTATGGCTACACCTTC. Translated, it gives CASNKERGLRRVYGYTF. The chain couples TRBV19 to TRBJ1-2, with a weak D call TRBD1 (6 bases). This CDR3 is 17 amino acids long. V was cut by 7 bases and J by 4 bases, with 25 bases left in between. CDR1 and CDR2 from the germline V gene are LNHDA and SQIVND (reference sequence).

This clone was observed a handful of times. This chain links TRBV28 with TRBJ1-2; D unresolved. V lost 3 bases and J 4 bases, leaving 3 bases between the germline ends. CDR1 and CDR2 from the germline V gene are MDHEN and SYDVKM. The CDR3 is 11 amino acids. DNA for the CDR3: TGTGCCAGCAGTTTGGCCTATGGCTACACCTTC. Translating it yields CASSLAYGYTF.

The CDR3 sequence is CASSPVVTGTNEKLFF. DNA of the CDR3: TGCGCCAGCAGCCCCGTTGTGACAGGGACTAATGAAAAACTGTTTTTT. The chain uses TRBV5-1 and TRBJ1-4; TRBD1 agrees at 7 bases. V shed 4 bases and J 2 bases; nucleotides not matched to a gene: 8. The CDR3 totals 16 residues. Germline V gene lookup returns CDR1 SGHRS and CDR2 YFSETQ.

The chain uses TRBV28 and TRBJ2-7; TRBD1 might be the D (5 bases). V was shortened by 4 bases and J by 3 bases, with 22 bases between the two germline ends. Germline CDR1 and CDR2: MDHEN and SYDVKM. The CDR3 is 17 amino acids. Here the CDR3 reads CASSSVKGIIAFYEQYF. The CDR3 DNA sequence: TGTGCCAGCAGTTCGGTCAAGGGGATCATTGCTTTCTACGAGCAGTACTTC.

In this sample, this clone turned up a few times. The V gene is TRBV30, the J gene TRBJ1-5; the D gene is possibly TRBD1 (6 bases). Trimming took off 4 bases at V and 2 bases at J, with 9 bases between the two ends. Germline-derived CDR1 and CDR2 are GTSNPN and SVGIG (reference sequence). This CDR3 spans 13 amino acids. The CDR3 region is CAWNAGGNQPQHF. The DNA of the CDR3 is TGTGCCTGGAATGCAGGGGGCAATCAGCCCCAGCATTTT.

The genes are TRBV5-1 and TRBJ2-7, with 13 positions matching TRBD2. The CDR3 is made up of 16 amino acids. With 4 bases clipped from V and 6 bases from J, the junction kept 10 bases outside the gene matches. Germline lookup yields CDR1 SGHRS and CDR2 YFSETQ. In DNA form, the CDR3 reads TGCGCCAGCAGCCCACAAGGACTAGCGGGAGAGAGCGAGCAGTACTTC. Translation: CASSPQGLAGESEQYF.

This clone was recorded only once. This chain joins TRBV6-5 and TRBJ1-1; tentative D call: TRBD1 (5 bases). From germline, CDR1 is MNHEY and CDR2 SVGAGI. The CDR3 has 13 residues. The V gene lost 5 bases and the J gene lost 1 base, with 8 bases spanning the gap. The CDR3 coding sequence is TGTGCCAGCAGTCAGACAGCGAACACTGAAGCTTTCTTT. It encodes CASSQTANTEAFF.

This chain links TRBV6-1 with TRBJ1-1; D is perhaps TRBD1 (5 bases). This CDR3 comprises 15 residues. The germline CDR1 and CDR2 sequences are MNHNS and SASEGT. V was cut by 5 bases and J by 0 bases, with 13 bases left in between. CDR3 coding DNA: TGTGCCAGCAGTACGGGGGGGGTGATGAACACTGAAGCTTTCTTT. This gives the protein CASSTGGVMNTEAFF.

The chain carries TRBV27 and TRBJ2-5, with 9 nucleotides matching TRBD2. Judging by the DNA end, TRBJ2-7 fits better; the J call may be wrong. Germline CDR1 is MNHEY and CDR2 is SMNVEV (reference sequence). The CDR3 covers 13 residues. As DNA, the CDR3 is TGTGCCAGCAGTTTAGCGGGAGGGTACGAGCAGTACTTC. It specifies CASSLAGGYEQYF.

The chain carries TRBV6-5 and TRBJ2-7; the D gene is possibly TRBD1 (6 bases). Germline values: CDR1 MNHEY, CDR2 SVGAGI. CDR3 length: 14 residues. V was shortened by 10 bases and J by 3 bases, with 19 bases between the two germline ends. CDR3 sequence reads: CATSTTGKSYEQYF. The CDR3 DNA reads as TGTGCCACCTCAACCACAGGGAAGAGCTACGAGCAGTACTTC.

The chain uses TRBV4-3 and TRBJ2-5; 8 nucleotides line up with TRBD2. The ends lost 0 bases at V and 0 bases at J; junction bases unmatched: 6. Germline CDR1 is LGHNA and CDR2 is YSLEER. The CDR3 is 17 residues long. The CDR3 region is CASSQDYGRVYQETQYF. CDR3 nucleotides: TGCGCCAGCAGCCAAGATTACGGGAGGGTGTACCAAGAGACCCAGTACTTC.